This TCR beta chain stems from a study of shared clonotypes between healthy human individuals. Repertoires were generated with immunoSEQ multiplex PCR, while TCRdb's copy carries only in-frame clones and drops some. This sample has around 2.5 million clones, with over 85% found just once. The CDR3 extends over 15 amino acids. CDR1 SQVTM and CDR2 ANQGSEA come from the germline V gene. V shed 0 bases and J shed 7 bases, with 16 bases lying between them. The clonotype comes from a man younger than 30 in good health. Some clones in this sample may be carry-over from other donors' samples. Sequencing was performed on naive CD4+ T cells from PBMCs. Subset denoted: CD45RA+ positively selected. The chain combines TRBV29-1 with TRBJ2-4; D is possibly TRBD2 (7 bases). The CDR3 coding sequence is TGCAGCGTTGAAGATTTACGGGGGGCGCTGAACATTCAGTACTTC. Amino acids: CSVEDLRGALNIQYF.